This T cell receptor (beta chain) was recovered during a study of shared clonotypes between healthy human individuals. Germline lookup yields CDR1 MRHNA and CDR2 SNTAGT. This CDR3 spans 15 amino acids. Overall study findings and caveats: Deeper or shallower sequencing was expected to change how clonotypes are shared among donors. Only blood samples were collected, and tissue repertoires likely differ.

Sorted-subset replicate PCR reactions contained 200 to 250 ng DNA, corresponding to tens of thousands of T cell genomes. TCRdb's copy holds only in-frame clones and misses some; the assay was immunoSEQ multiplex PCR. The sample consists of around 83,000 clones, 60% to 70% of them appearing once. On this clone itself: Antigen: not known. The junction departs from germline at one end; a sequencing error may be responsible.

V is TRBV6-4 and J is TRBJ2-3, with 11 bases identical to TRBD2. The TCR was taken from a man aged 25 to 40 in good health. Specimen: memory CD8+ T cells sorted from blood. The subset: CD45RO+ cells pooled with CCR7-negative TemRA cells. For the CDR3, the DNA is TGTGCCAGCAGTTACTCTAGCGGGGGGACAGATACGCAGTATTTT. Amino acid sequence: CASSYSSGGTDTQYF.